One and the same sample provided the 15 T cell receptor beta chains below, sequenced in a study of blood T cell repertoires in COVID-19. Method: immunoSEQ multiplex PCR; TCRdb's copy keeps in-frame clones and lacks some. In the table there are about 200,000 clones, 84% of which are singletons. Sequencing input: peripheral blood. These receptors were taken from a woman aged 50 to 60 with active or convalescent COVID-19.

The CDR3 reads CASSEPGQGAYEQYV. For the CDR3, the DNA is TGTGCCAGCAGTGAGCCGGGACAGGGAGCCTACGAGCAGTACGTC. The J gene is TRBJ2-7, the V gene TRBV6-1; 9 bases map to TRBD1. Germline V gene sequence: CDR1 MNHNS, CDR2 SASEGT. CDR3 size: 15 residues. After removal of 3 bases from V and 2 bases from J, the junction contained 5 bases not matched to a gene.

A single count supports this clone. The chain employs TRBV10-3 and TRBJ1-1; D remains unclear. Per the germline V gene, CDR1 is ENHRY and CDR2 is SYGVKD. V lost 4 bases and J lost 1, with 16 bases in between. This CDR3 has 16 amino acids. CDR3 bases: TGTGCCATCAGTGTTGGCGCCCCTGGGCAGAACACTGAAGCTTTCTTT. Amino acids: CAISVGAPGQNTEAFF.

This clone was counted a single time. In DNA, the CDR3 is TGTGCCAGCAGCTTTCTTCAGACAGCAAGAGTGGGAGATACGCAGTATTTT. Encoded protein: CASSFLQTARVGDTQYF. The chain joins TRBV5-4 to TRBJ2-3; D perhaps matches TRBD1 (5 bases). CDR1 and CDR2 from the germline V gene are SGHNT and YYREEE (reference sequence). Trimming stripped 2 bases from V and 5 bases from J, with 21 bases between. The CDR3 is 17 amino acids.

The rearrangement links TRBV7-6 to TRBJ2-2; 7 nucleotides align to TRBD2. Germline CDR1 SGHVS, CDR2 FNYEAQ. J gave up 6 bases and V 5 bases, and 18 bases lay outside the gene matches. The CDR3 runs 18 residues. This CDR3 reads CASSRQSASGFRAGELFF. The DNA for the CDR3 is TGTGCCAGCAGCCGTCAATCGGCTAGCGGCTTTCGTGCCGGGGAGCTGTTTTTT.

This clone was observed once. This sequence joins TRBV18 and TRBJ1-5; possibly TRBD1 for D (5 bases). This CDR3 has 14 amino acids. CDR1 and CDR2 from the germline V gene are KGHSH and LQKENI. V was shortened by 2 bases and J by 6 bases, with 11 bases between the two germline ends. CDR3 nucleotide sequence: TGTGCCAGCTCACCAGCAGGGTTCGGTCAGCCCCAGCATTTT. Protein: CASSPAGFGQPQHF. Variable domain in full (rest from reference TRBV18 and TRBJ1-5): NAGVMQNPRHLVRRRGQEARLRCSPMKGHSHVYWYRQLPEEGLKFMVYLQKENIIDESGMPKERFSAEFPKEGPSILRIQQVVRGDSAAYFCASSPAGFGQPQHFGDGTRLSIL.

The V gene is TRBV2, the J gene TRBJ1-2, with TRBD1 identical over 8 bases. There are 13 residues in the CDR3. Germline assignment: CDR1 SNHLY and CDR2 FYNNEI. J lost 5 bases, V lost 7 bases, and 6 bases had no gene match. The CDR3 loop is CASTATGGYGYTF. In DNA form, the CDR3 reads TGTGCCAGCACCGCCACAGGGGGGTATGGCTACACCTTC.

V gene TRBV7-8 combines with J gene TRBJ2-7; TRBD1 matches at 7 bases. The V gene's germline CDR1 is SGHVS and CDR2 FQNEAQ. The V gene end was trimmed by 5 bases and the J gene end by 7 bases; junction bases not matched to a gene: 14. The CDR3 covers 15 residues. The CDR3 loop reads CASSQRDRAIGEQYV. The CDR3 DNA is TGTGCCAGCAGCCAACGTGACAGGGCGATTGGAGAGCAGTACGTC.

The chain is built from TRBV18 and TRBJ2-1; 8 bases line up with TRBD2. The V segment lost 6 bases and the J segment 2 bases; nucleotides outside the gene matches: 6. CDR1 and CDR2 (germline): KGHSH, LQKENI. The CDR3 consists of 15 residues. CDR3 residues: CASSPYSGTYNEQFF. CDR3 DNA: TGTGCCAGCTCGCCTTATAGCGGGACCTACAATGAGCAGTTCTTC.

This clone was found a few times. CDR3 loop: CASSPTSSDAYEQYF. CDR3 coding DNA: TGTGCCAGCAGCCCTACTAGCTCCGATGCCTACGAGCAGTACTTC. This chain links TRBV9 with TRBJ2-7, with D tentatively TRBD2 (6 bases). Trimming left V 4 bases short and J 2 bases short, with 16 bases between. Germline assignment: CDR1 SGDLS and CDR2 YYNGEE. This CDR3 comprises 15 residues. Using reference TRBV9 and TRBJ2-7 for the parts outside the CDR3, the full variable domain is DSGVTQTPKHLITATGQRVTLRCSPRSGDLSVYWYQQSLDQGLQFLIQYYNGEERAKGNILERFSAQQFPDLHSELNLSSLELGDSALYFCASSPTSSDAYEQYFGPGTRLTVT.

In its sample, this clone was seen once. V usage is TRBV19 and J usage is TRBJ1-5, with TRBD1 matching over 9 bases. In germline, CDR1 is LNHDA, CDR2 SQIVND (reference sequence). This CDR3 region has 16 residues. J was trimmed by 1 base and V by 5 bases; bases with no gene match: 6. The CDR3 nucleotides read TGTGCCAGTAGTTTAACAGGGGGCCGGAGCAATCAGCCCCAGCATTTT. Amino acid sequence: CASSLTGGRSNQPQHF. Full variable domain (missing parts from reference TRBV19 and TRBJ1-5): DGGITQSPKYLFRKEGQNVTLSCEQNLNHDAMYWYRQDPGQGLRLIYYSQIVNDFQKGDIAEGYSVSREKKESFPLTVTSAQKNPTAFYLCASSLTGGRSNQPQHFGDGTRLSIL.

This clone has a handful of counts. V usage is TRBV29-1 and J usage is TRBJ2-5; TRBD2 aligns across 13 bases. The CDR3 contains 19 residues. J lost 4 bases, V lost 0 bases, and 14 bases had no gene match. Germline values: CDR1 SQVTM, CDR2 ANQGSEA. CDR3 protein: CSVEDGTSGRALGGETQYF. DNA of the CDR3: TGCAGCGTTGAAGATGGAACTAGCGGGAGGGCCTTGGGGGGAGAGACCCAGTACTTC.

The count of this clone is one. J is TRBJ1-5 and V is TRBV6-5, with D tentatively TRBD1 (5 bases). Germline lookup yields CDR1 MNHEY and CDR2 SVGAGI. CDR3 length: 15 residues. Trimming took 7 bases from V and 5 from J, leaving 18 bases between them. The CDR3 spells CASTRGEGNHQPQHF. CDR3 nucleotides: TGTGCCAGCACTCGAGGGGAGGGAAATCATCAGCCCCAGCATTTT.

The V call is TRBV11-2, the J call TRBJ2-1, with a tentative D call TRBD2 (6 bases). CDR1 and CDR2 (germline): SGHAT, FQNNGV. The CDR3 totals 14 residues. V was trimmed by 1 base and J by 6 bases, leaving 10 bases between them. The CDR3 region is CASSLGEAGNEQFF. The CDR3 region has the DNA TGTGCCAGCAGCTTAGGGGAGGCGGGCAATGAGCAGTTCTTC.

The genes are TRBV19 and TRBJ1-5; TRBD1 matches 9 bases. The CDR3 is 13 residues long. Germline V CDR1 and CDR2: LNHDA, SQIVND (reference sequence). Losses at the gene ends were 9 bases for V and 6 bases for J; bases not matched to a gene: 6. The chain's CDR3 is CASPQQGAQPQHF. DNA for the CDR3: TGTGCCAGCCCCCAACAGGGGGCTCAGCCCCAGCATTTT.

This clone was seen a few times. The chain joins TRBV6-1 to TRBJ2-6, with D tentatively TRBD1 (6 bases). The V end lost 0 bases, the J end lost 3 bases, and 6 bases lay between the germline ends. The CDR3 totals 15 residues. Per the germline V gene, CDR1 is MNHNS and CDR2 is SASEGT. The CDR3 region is CASSEAGGGANVLTF. CDR3 sequence (DNA): TGTGCCAGCAGTGAAGCAGGGGGTGGGGCCAACGTCCTGACTTTC.